The 8 T cell receptor beta chains reported below all come from one sample, sequenced in a study of T-cell memory formation after mild COVID-19. Each CDR3 protein gets one entry after TCRdb re-called the 5' RACE reads with MiXCR. The profile shows about 130,000 distinct CDR3 sequences, around 15% of them singletons. Specimen: PBMCs or a T cell subset sorted from them (not recorded which). Receptors originate from a man between 18 and 35 years old who had mild COVID-19 (a few samples of this study predate the infection). Cell type and time point are not known.

This clonotype has a handful of counts. The chain carries TRBV7-2 and TRBJ2-5; no definite D call. V was clipped by 3 bases and J by 4 bases, with 9 bases between them. Germline CDR1 reads SGHTA; CDR2 reads FQGNSA. The CDR3 loop spans 13 amino acids. The CDR3 protein is CASSFGSVETQYF. CDR3 nucleotide sequence: TGTGCCAGCAGCTTTGGATCCGTAGAGACCCAGTACTTC.

This chain joins TRBV4-3 and TRBJ1-1; D is unresolved. Germline CDR1 reads LGHNA; CDR2 reads YSLEER. The CDR3 contains 14 residues. Trimming cost V 4 bases and J 6 bases, with 15 bases left between them. CDR3 sequence reads: CASSRSGLPAEAFF. Written as DNA, the CDR3 is TGCGCCAGCAGCCGATCCGGGCTCCCTGCTGAAGCTTTCTTT.

The chain uses TRBV7-3 and TRBJ1-2, with D unclear. The germline gives CDR1 SGHTA, CDR2 FQGTGA. With 0 bases removed from V and 8 bases from J, the gap between germline ends came to 10 bases. The CDR3 runs to 13 residues. CDR3 DNA: TGTGCCAGCAGCTTAACCCCCGGGGTCGGCTACACCTTC. Residues: CASSLTPGVGYTF.

This clonotype has just a few counts. This rearrangement joins TRBV7-6 to TRBJ2-7; D is perhaps TRBD2 (6 bases). Trimming cost V 5 bases and J 0 bases, with 17 bases left between them. The CDR3 runs 16 residues. Germline V gives CDR1 SGHVS, CDR2 FNYEAQ. The CDR3 bases are TGTGCCAGCAGCCCACGGATCCGGGGGACCTCCTACGAGCAGTACTTC. As protein: CASSPRIRGTSYEQYF.

This clonotype was seen only a few times. The chain combines TRBV20-1 with TRBJ2-5, with 12 positions matching TRBD2. The CDR3 contains 13 residues. In germline, CDR1 is DFQATT, CDR2 SNEGSKA (reference sequence). J gave up 13 bases and V 3 bases, and 9 bases lay outside the gene matches. CDR3 DNA sequence: TGCAGTGCTAGTAGGCTAGCGGGGGGGCGGTGGTACTTC. Amino acid sequence: CSASRLAGGRWYF.

The rearrangement links TRBV18 to TRBJ1-4, with a possible D match to TRBD1 (6 bases). This CDR3 comprises 13 residues. Germline lookup yields CDR1 KGHSH and CDR2 LQKENI. Between the trimmed V and J ends, which lost 0 bases and 8 bases, there was a span of 7 bases. The CDR3 region is CASSPPGAEKLFF. CDR3 DNA sequence: TGTGCCAGCTCACCACCGGGGGCCGAAAAACTGTTTTTT.

The sample holds a few counts of this clonotype. The gene calls are TRBV19 and TRBJ1-1; 7 bases match TRBD1. The germline gives CDR1 LNHDA, CDR2 SQIVND (reference sequence). The CDR3 runs to 16 residues. The J segment lost 0 bases and the V segment lost 6 bases, leaving 10 bases of the junction unmatched. The CDR3, as DNA: TGTGCCAGTAGGATACAGGGGAGCGGTATGAACACTGAAGCTTTCTTT. The encoded protein is CASRIQGSGMNTEAFF.

This clonotype was observed a handful of times. The rearrangement joins TRBV11-2 to TRBJ2-2, with TRBD1 matching 10 bases. The germline gives CDR1 SGHAT, CDR2 FQNNGV. There are 15 residues in the CDR3. V trimming: 6 bases; J trimming: 7 bases; junction bases outside the gene matches: 8. The CDR3 sequence: CASRHRQGAGGELFF. The CDR3 coding sequence is TGTGCCAGCAGACATAGACAGGGGGCGGGCGGGGAGCTGTTTTTT.